What follows are 22 T cell receptor beta chains derived from one specimen sequenced in a study of T cell responses to AZD1222 COVID-19 vaccine. Assay: immunoSEQ multiplex PCR; the TCRdb copy retains only in-frame clones and omits some. This sample carries about 94,000 clones, nearly 90% of them seen once, and the ten largest clones take roughly 9.1%. Sample: peripheral blood, taken on day 0 of AZD1222 vaccination. These receptors were obtained from an adult in good health.

The chain employs TRBV9 and TRBJ2-2, with TRBD2 identical over 13 bases. CDR3 length equals 16 residues. CDR1 SGDLS and CDR2 YYNGEE come from the germline V gene. J gave up 5 bases and V 10 bases, and 11 bases lay outside the gene matches. In DNA, the CDR3 is TGTGCCTGCTGCGGGGGGACTAGCGGGAAAACCGGGGAGCTGTTTTTT. Amino acid sequence: CACCGGTSGKTGELFF.

The chain uses TRBV7-2 and TRBJ1-2, with D perhaps matching TRBD1 (5 bases). Trimming took 1 base from V and 1 from J, leaving 13 bases between them. CDR1 and CDR2 from the germline V gene are SGHTA and FQGNSA. The CDR3 spans 16 residues. The CDR3 protein is CASSLEVGQLNYGYTF. CDR3 nucleotides: TGTGCCAGCAGCTTAGAAGTAGGACAACTTAACTATGGCTACACCTTC.

The chain carries TRBV4-3 and TRBJ1-3; D gene ambiguous. Between the trimmed V and J ends, which lost 0 bases and 11 bases, there was a span of 8 bases. The CDR3 has 12 amino acids. Germline CDR1 LGHNA, CDR2 YSLEER. The CDR3 DNA reads as TGCGCCAGCAGCCAAGACAGATCCCCCATATATTTT. Its translation is CASSQDRSPIYF.

CDR3 protein: CASSLYTANTGELFF. CDR3 sequence (DNA): TGTGCCAGCAGCTTATACACCGCGAACACCGGGGAGCTGTTTTTT. The chain joins TRBV7-8 to TRBJ2-2; D remains ambiguous. The CDR3 contains 15 residues. V shed 2 bases and J shed 0 bases, with 7 bases lying between them. CDR1 is SGHVS and CDR2 is FQNEAQ in the germline V gene.

This chain links TRBV4-3 with TRBJ1-6; a possible D gene is TRBD1 (6 bases). Trimming took off 2 bases at V and 7 bases at J, with 6 bases between the two ends. Per the germline V gene, CDR1 is LGHNA and CDR2 is YSLEER. The CDR3 is made up of 13 amino acids. CDR3 nucleotides: TGCGCCAGCAGCCAACAGGGGAATTCACCCCTCCACTTT. This translates into CASSQQGNSPLHF.

The chain employs TRBV9 and TRBJ2-2, with a weak D call TRBD1 (6 bases). The germline CDR1 and CDR2 sequences are SGDLS and YYNGEE. The CDR3 has 14 amino acids. Trimming shortened V by 2 bases and J by 7 bases, and 12 bases separated the two germline ends. This CDR3 reads CASSVLQGVGELFF. In nucleotides, the CDR3 is TGTGCCAGCAGCGTGTTACAGGGAGTCGGGGAGCTGTTTTTT.

In this sample, this clone is medium-sized (0.01 to 0.1%). The chain carries TRBV15 and TRBJ1-5; weak D call: TRBD1 (5 bases). The germline V gene encodes CDR1 LNHNV and CDR2 YYDKDF (reference sequence). CDR3 length: 15 amino acids. Trimming pared 4 bases from V and 1 base from J, leaving 11 bases between. This CDR3 reads CATSTGGVSNQPQHF. CDR3 sequence (DNA): TGTGCCACCAGCACTGGGGGTGTAAGCAATCAGCCCCAGCATTTT.

The chain uses TRBV7-2 and TRBJ1-5; TRBD1 agrees at 8 bases. The CDR3 consists of 15 residues. V gave up 4 bases and J gave up 4 bases; unmatched junction bases: 6. Germline V gene lookup returns CDR1 SGHTA and CDR2 FQGNSA. The CDR3 DNA reads TGTGCCAGCAGCTCCCCGGACAGGGAAAATCAGCCCCAGCATTTT. Amino acids: CASSSPDRENQPQHF.

The V and J genes are TRBV24-1 and TRBJ2-5; no firm D call. CDR3 length equals 15 residues. V lost 3 bases and J 7 bases, leaving 17 bases between the germline ends. In germline, CDR1 is KGHDR, CDR2 SFDVKD. CDR3 protein: CATSDPSQPVGTQYF. CDR3 bases: TGTGCCACCAGTGATCCCAGTCAACCCGTGGGGACCCAGTACTTC.

This chain uses TRBV9 with TRBJ2-1; the match to TRBD2 covers 7 bases. Germline CDR1 is SGDLS and CDR2 is YYNGEE. V lost 6 bases to trimming and J lost 0 bases; unmatched junction nucleotides: 12. This CDR3 region has 17 residues. In DNA form, the CDR3 reads TGTGCCAGCACCCCCTTCAGCGGGGCGAACTCCTACAATGAGCAGTTCTTC. It specifies CASTPFSGANSYNEQFF.

V is TRBV21-1 and J is TRBJ2-7; no DNA check was done on the table's D call, TRBD1. TRBV21-1 is flagged as a pseudogene. This CDR3 spans 13 amino acids. CDR3 protein: CASSKVNSYEQYF. CDR3 bases: TGTGCCAGCAGCAAAGTTAACAGCTACGAGCAGTACTTC.

This clone was detected only once. V gene TRBV9 combines with J gene TRBJ1-1; D unresolved. Trimming cost V 0 bases and J 7 bases, with 13 bases left between them. The CDR3 is 14 amino acids. CDR1 and CDR2 (germline): SGDLS, YYNGEE. The CDR3 DNA reads as TGTGCCAGCAGCGTAGTCGACGGCTCTAGTGAAGCTTTCTTT. Translated: CASSVVDGSSEAFF.

The rearrangement uses TRBV19 and TRBJ1-5; D possibly corresponds to TRBD1 (6 bases). Deletions cut 6 bases from V and 4 bases from J, with 13 bases between. The V gene's germline CDR1 is LNHDA and CDR2 SQIVND (reference sequence). The CDR3 spans 14 residues. The CDR3 loop is CASSRTDYNQPQHF. As DNA, the CDR3 is TGTGCCAGTAGCAGGACAGATTATAATCAGCCCCAGCATTTT.

The chain is built from TRBV18 and TRBJ1-2; D is undetermined. The V end lost 3 bases, the J end lost 0 bases, and 11 bases lay between the germline ends. CDR3 length equals 15 residues. Per germline, CDR1 KGHSH and CDR2 LQKENI. The CDR3 nucleotides are TGTGCCAGCTCACCCGGACTGGAGACTAACTATGGCTACACCTTC. It codes for CASSPGLETNYGYTF.

A single count supports this clone. The CDR3 nucleotides read TGTGCCAGCAGTGTGACAGTGGGTCAGCCCCAGCATTTT. Translation: CASSVTVGQPQHF. The V call is TRBV6-4, the J call TRBJ1-5; weak D call: TRBD1 (5 bases). The CDR3 sequence is 13 residues long. Germline-derived CDR1 and CDR2 are MRHNA and SNTAGT. Trimming removed 4 bases at V and 6 bases at J, with 10 bases between.

The J gene is TRBJ2-1, the V gene TRBV9, with D possibly being TRBD1 (6 bases). Germline values: CDR1 SGDLS, CDR2 YYNGEE. Trimming removed 3 bases from V and 6 bases from J, with 13 bases in between. This CDR3 has 14 amino acids. The CDR3 bases are TGTGCCAGCAGCGCACAGGGTGGTGGCAATGAGCAGTTCTTC. It yields the protein CASSAQGGGNEQFF.

This chain connects TRBV18 to TRBJ1-1, with a possible D match to TRBD1 (6 bases). The CDR3 has 13 residues. V lost 3 bases, J lost 11 bases, and 16 bases lay in between. CDR1 and CDR2 from the germline V gene are KGHSH and LQKENI. CDR3 residues: CASSPNNRETAFF. Written as DNA, the CDR3 is TGTGCCAGCTCACCGAACAACAGGGAAACCGCTTTCTTT. Combining the CDR3 with reference TRBV18 and TRBJ1-1 gives the whole variable domain NAGVMQNPRHLVRRRGQEARLRCSPMKGHSHVYWYRQLPEEGLKFMVYLQKENIIDESGMPKERFSAEFPKEGPSILRIQQVVRGDSAAYFCASSPNNRETAFFGQGTRLTVV.

The chain links TRBV12-5 to TRBJ2-7; D uncertain. Germline CDR1 reads LGHNT; CDR2 reads FRNRAP. The ends were cut back, 6 bases at V and 4 bases at J, with 10 bases in the middle. The CDR3 is 12 residues long. CDR3 protein: CASGIGVYEQYF. The DNA of the CDR3 is TGTGCTAGTGGAATTGGGGTATACGAGCAGTACTTC.

This rearrangement joins TRBV18 to TRBJ1-6, with D unresolved. Germline assignment: CDR1 KGHSH and CDR2 LQKENI. This CDR3 is 16 amino acids long. V lost 3 bases and J lost 0, with 9 bases in between. The CDR3 nucleotides are TGTGCCAGCTCACCCTCAATCACCTCCTATAATTCACCCCTCCACTTT. Amino acids: CASSPSITSYNSPLHF.

Ten or more counts support this clone. The rearrangement uses TRBV27 and TRBJ2-7; no definite D call. Trimming left V 10 bases short and J 0 bases short, with 19 bases between. This CDR3 spans 15 amino acids. CDR1 is MNHEY, CDR2 SMNVEV, per germline (reference sequence). CDR3 region: CATAPQIQSSYEQYF. The CDR3 DNA sequence: TGTGCCACCGCCCCTCAAATACAAAGCTCCTACGAGCAGTACTTC.

V gene TRBV6-5 combines with J gene TRBJ2-5; D gene ambiguous. The germline V and J ends were trimmed by 2 bases and 1 base, with 14 bases remaining between them. CDR3 length equals 16 residues. CDR1 is MNHEY and CDR2 is SVGAGI in the germline V gene. The CDR3 region has the DNA TGTGCCAGCAGTTACCAGGCAGGTCGACTCCAAGAGACCCAGTACTTC. Translation: CASSYQAGRLQETQYF.

The gene calls are TRBV13 and TRBJ2-1; perhaps TRBD2 as D (7 bases). V lost 4 bases, J lost 10 bases, and 23 bases lay in between. This CDR3 is built from 16 residues. Germline CDR1 is PRHDT and CDR2 is FYEKMQ (reference sequence). The CDR3 DNA follows: TGTGCCAGCAGCTCCCCGCCGGCGGGGGCCCCGAGGGAGCAGTTCTTC. This gives the protein CASSSPPAGAPREQFF.